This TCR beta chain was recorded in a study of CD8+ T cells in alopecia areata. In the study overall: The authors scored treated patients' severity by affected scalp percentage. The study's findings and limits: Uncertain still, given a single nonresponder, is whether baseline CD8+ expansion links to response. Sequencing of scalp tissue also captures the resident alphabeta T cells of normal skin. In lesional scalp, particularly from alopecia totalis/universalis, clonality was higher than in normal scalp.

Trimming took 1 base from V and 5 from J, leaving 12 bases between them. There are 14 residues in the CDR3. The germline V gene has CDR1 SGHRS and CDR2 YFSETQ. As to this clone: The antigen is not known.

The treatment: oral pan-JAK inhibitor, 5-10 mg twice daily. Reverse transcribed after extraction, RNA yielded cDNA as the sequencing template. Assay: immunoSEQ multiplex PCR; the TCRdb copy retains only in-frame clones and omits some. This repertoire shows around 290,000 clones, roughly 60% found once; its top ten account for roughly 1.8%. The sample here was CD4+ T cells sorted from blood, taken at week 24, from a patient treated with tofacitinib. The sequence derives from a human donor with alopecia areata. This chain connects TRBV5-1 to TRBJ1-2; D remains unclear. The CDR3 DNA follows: TGCGCCAGCAGCTTGAGGCTAGCAGGATATGGCTACACCTTC. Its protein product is CASSLRLAGYGYTF.